Below are 11 T cell receptor beta chains sequenced from a single sample in a study of naive and memory T cell subsets. Both TRBC1 and TRBC2 were covered by a beta constant-region primer of two equimolar oligonucleotides. The ligated cDNA underwent four PCR rounds using SP2 and nested alpha and beta constant-region primers. From the UMI-ligation and nested PCR reads, TCRdb called clonotypes with MiXCR, one entry per CDR3 protein. The sample lists around 110,000 distinct CDR3 sequences; 35% to 40% were seen once. What was sequenced was central memory CD4+ T cells from blood. The receptors come from a human donor in good health.

In this sample, this clonotype turned up a few times. The rearrangement links TRBV6-6 to TRBJ1-5, with D possibly matching TRBD1 (6 bases). The CDR3 contains 16 residues. V was pared by 5 bases and J by 7 bases, with 21 bases between. CDR1 is MNHNY and CDR2 is SVGAGI in the germline V gene (reference sequence). CDR3 sequence (DNA): TGTGCCAGCAGTCGCAACCAACAGGGAAGTCGCCAGCCCCAGCATTTT. Protein product: CASSRNQQGSRQPQHF.

The sample holds a few counts of this clonotype. This rearrangement joins TRBV12-3 or TRBV12-4 to TRBJ2-5; no reliable D call. V gave up 2 bases and J gave up 4 bases, with 8 bases separating them. CDR3 length: 13 amino acids. CDR3: CASSLRSPETQYF. The CDR3 DNA is TGTGCCAGCAGTTTACGGTCCCCAGAGACCCAGTACTTC.

This clonotype showed up just once. The rearrangement joins TRBV24-1 to TRBJ1-1; D unresolved. Per the germline V gene, CDR1 is KGHDR and CDR2 is SFDVKD. Between the trimmed V and J ends, which lost 4 bases and 1 base, there was a span of 6 bases. The CDR3 loop spans 13 amino acids. The CDR3 DNA reads TGTGCCACCAGTGAAAGGACGAACACTGAAGCTTTCTTT. This encodes CATSERTNTEAFF.

Many counts were recorded for this clonotype. The chain recombines TRBV7-3 with TRBJ2-1, with unresolved D. The V end was cut by 2 bases, the J end by 1 base, with 3 bases between. CDR1 SGHTA and CDR2 FQGTGA come from the germline V gene. This CDR3 is built from 13 residues. The CDR3 region is CASSLGSYNEQFF. In DNA form, the CDR3 reads TGTGCCAGCAGCTTAGGGTCCTACAATGAGCAGTTCTTC. The full variable domain, its missing parts supplied by reference TRBV7-3 and TRBJ2-1, is GAGVSQTPSNKVTEKGKYVELRCDPISGHTALYWYRQSLGQGPEFLIYFQGTGAADDSGLPNDRFFAVRPEGSVSTLKIQRTERGDSAVYLCASSLGSYNEQFFGPGTRLTVL.

This clonotype was found a few times. The V call is TRBV19, the J call TRBJ2-2, with a tentative D call TRBD2 (5 bases). Germline CDR1 is LNHDA and CDR2 is SQIVND (reference sequence). The CDR3 is made up of 15 amino acids. Trimming shortened V by 1 base and J by 3 bases, and 9 bases separated the two germline ends. CDR3 sequence reads: CASSIGRTHTGELFF. CDR3 bases: TGTGCCAGTAGTATAGGTAGGACTCACACCGGGGAGCTGTTTTTT.

The chain employs TRBV20-1 and TRBJ2-7; D perhaps matches TRBD2 (6 bases). The CDR3 length is 13 residues. V lost 8 bases and J lost 0, with 14 bases in between. In germline, CDR1 is DFQATT, CDR2 SNEGSKA (reference sequence). The CDR3 here is CSPYGEASYEQYF. CDR3 coding DNA: TGCAGTCCCTACGGGGAGGCCTCCTACGAGCAGTACTTC.

This clonotype was seen a handful of times. The chain joins TRBV27 to TRBJ1-2; D might be TRBD1 (5 bases). The germline V gene encodes CDR1 MNHEY and CDR2 SMNVEV (reference sequence). The CDR3 length is 15 residues. V was trimmed by 1 base and J by 5 bases, leaving 14 bases between them. The CDR3 DNA follows: TGTGCCAGCAGTTTATTTTCCACAGGTTATTATGGCTACACCTTC. It is translated as CASSLFSTGYYGYTF.

The chain uses TRBV27 and TRBJ2-3; TRBD2 matches at 13 bases. CDR1 is MNHEY, CDR2 SMNVEV, per germline (reference sequence). The ends lost 5 bases at V and 6 bases at J; junction bases unmatched: 8. CDR3 length: 16 amino acids. As DNA, the CDR3 is TGTGCCAGCAGTGTTAGGACTAGCGGGAGCGGGGATACGCAGTATTTT. Encoded protein: CASSVRTSGSGDTQYF.

This chain joins TRBV5-4 and TRBJ2-5, with 7 bases matching TRBD2. V lost 0 bases and J lost 4; bases outside the gene matches: 3. This CDR3 contains 14 residues. Per germline, CDR1 SGHNT and CDR2 YYREEE (reference sequence). The CDR3 spells CASSLGLAPETQYF. The CDR3 DNA sequence: TGTGCCAGCAGCTTGGGACTAGCTCCAGAGACCCAGTACTTC.

In its sample, this clonotype was seen a few times. CDR3 coding DNA: TGTGCCAGCAGTTTAGCGGGACAGGGGGCTTGGGCCGAGCAGTACTTC. As protein: CASSLAGQGAWAEQYF. The gene calls are TRBV27 and TRBJ2-7, with TRBD1 matching 12 bases. Germline CDR1 reads MNHEY; CDR2 reads SMNVEV (reference sequence). This CDR3 spans 16 amino acids. V was pared by 2 bases and J by 6 bases, with 8 bases of the junction left unmatched.

This clonotype has only a few counts. This rearrangement joins TRBV10-1 to TRBJ2-5; tentative D call: TRBD2 (5 bases). The germline gives CDR1 WNHNN, CDR2 SYGVQD (reference sequence). The V gene lost 5 bases and the J gene lost 0 bases, with 13 bases spanning the gap. The CDR3 is 15 amino acids. CDR3 in amino acids: CASSPPGSDQETQYF. CDR3 sequence (DNA): TGCGCCAGCAGTCCCCCGGGATCGGACCAAGAGACCCAGTACTTC.